The entry below describes one TCR beta chain. Its matching antigen is unknown. The data are from a study of CD8 T cells in ankylosing spondylitis. Study-wide points: Previously reported in reactive arthritis synovial fluid and blood were some of the motif variants. From matched ankylosing spondylitis synovial fluid, disease-linked clones were reportedly recovered at significantly enriched levels. Clones that were linked to disease were CD8+ and were relatively rare in peripheral blood.

The CDR3 runs to 16 residues. V was cut by 0 bases and J by 6 bases, with 18 bases left in between. Per germline, CDR1 SGHRS and CDR2 YFSETQ. 5'-RACE, quantitative and with molecular barcodes, yielded the TCR beta libraries. TCRdb passed the 5' RACE reads through MiXCR, listing each CDR3 protein once. The data show approximately 340,000 distinct CDR3 sequences, with 14% to 15% seen just once and 1.1% held by the top ten. This receptor was taken from a male donor with ankylosing spondylitis or in good health (not recorded which). V is TRBV5-1 and J is TRBJ1-1; D is undetermined. The sample consisted of blood, either unsorted or a sorted T cell fraction (not recorded which). CDR3 sequence reads: CASSLAAGIGVAEAFF. CDR3 nucleotides: TGCGCCAGCAGCTTGGCTGCGGGGATCGGGGTAGCTGAAGCTTTCTTT.